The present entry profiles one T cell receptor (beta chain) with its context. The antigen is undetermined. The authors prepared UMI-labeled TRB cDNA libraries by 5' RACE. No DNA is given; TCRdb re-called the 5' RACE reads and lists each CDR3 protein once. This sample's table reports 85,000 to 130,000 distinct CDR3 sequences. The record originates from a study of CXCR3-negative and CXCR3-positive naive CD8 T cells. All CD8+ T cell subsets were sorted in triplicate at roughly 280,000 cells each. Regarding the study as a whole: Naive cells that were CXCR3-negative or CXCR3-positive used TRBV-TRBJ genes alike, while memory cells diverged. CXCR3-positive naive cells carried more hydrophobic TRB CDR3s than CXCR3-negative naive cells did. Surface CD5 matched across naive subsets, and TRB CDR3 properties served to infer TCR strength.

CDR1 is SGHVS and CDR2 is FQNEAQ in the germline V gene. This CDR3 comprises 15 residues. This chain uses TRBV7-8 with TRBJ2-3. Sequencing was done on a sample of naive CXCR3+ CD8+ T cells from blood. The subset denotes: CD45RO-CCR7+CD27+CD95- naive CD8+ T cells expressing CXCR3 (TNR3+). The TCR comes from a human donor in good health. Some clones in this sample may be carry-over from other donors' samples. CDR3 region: CASSLGSISTDTQYF.